The entry below describes one T cell receptor beta chain. Its antigen is unknown. V shed 3 bases and J shed 5 bases, with 13 bases lying between them. Germline assignment: CDR1 KGHSH and CDR2 LQKENI. The CDR3 spans 14 residues. Every subset had its genomic DNA shared out evenly among several immunoSEQ plates. Template for every sorted-subset replicate PCR totaled about 0.2 ug DNA, around 33,000 T cell genomes. Only in-frame clones appear in the TCRdb table, and some are missing; sequencing was by immunoSEQ multiplex PCR. The table includes about 820,000 clones, roughly 92% detected once. Terminally differentiated effector memory CD45RA+ cells were excluded from the naive CD8 cells, which were CD45RO-negative and positively selected for CCR7. The sample comes from a study of shared clonotypes between healthy human individuals. The study, taken as a whole, reports: Only blood underwent sampling, and tissue repertoires likely differ.

The V call is TRBV18, the J call TRBJ2-5; the D call may be TRBD1 or TRBD2 (5 bases each). This receptor was obtained from a man in his thirties or forties in good health. The specimen sequenced was naive CD8+ T cells sorted from blood. The CDR3 sequence is CASSPNRDAETQYF. The CDR3 bases are TGTGCCAGCTCACCTAATCGGGACGCGGAGACCCAGTACTTC.